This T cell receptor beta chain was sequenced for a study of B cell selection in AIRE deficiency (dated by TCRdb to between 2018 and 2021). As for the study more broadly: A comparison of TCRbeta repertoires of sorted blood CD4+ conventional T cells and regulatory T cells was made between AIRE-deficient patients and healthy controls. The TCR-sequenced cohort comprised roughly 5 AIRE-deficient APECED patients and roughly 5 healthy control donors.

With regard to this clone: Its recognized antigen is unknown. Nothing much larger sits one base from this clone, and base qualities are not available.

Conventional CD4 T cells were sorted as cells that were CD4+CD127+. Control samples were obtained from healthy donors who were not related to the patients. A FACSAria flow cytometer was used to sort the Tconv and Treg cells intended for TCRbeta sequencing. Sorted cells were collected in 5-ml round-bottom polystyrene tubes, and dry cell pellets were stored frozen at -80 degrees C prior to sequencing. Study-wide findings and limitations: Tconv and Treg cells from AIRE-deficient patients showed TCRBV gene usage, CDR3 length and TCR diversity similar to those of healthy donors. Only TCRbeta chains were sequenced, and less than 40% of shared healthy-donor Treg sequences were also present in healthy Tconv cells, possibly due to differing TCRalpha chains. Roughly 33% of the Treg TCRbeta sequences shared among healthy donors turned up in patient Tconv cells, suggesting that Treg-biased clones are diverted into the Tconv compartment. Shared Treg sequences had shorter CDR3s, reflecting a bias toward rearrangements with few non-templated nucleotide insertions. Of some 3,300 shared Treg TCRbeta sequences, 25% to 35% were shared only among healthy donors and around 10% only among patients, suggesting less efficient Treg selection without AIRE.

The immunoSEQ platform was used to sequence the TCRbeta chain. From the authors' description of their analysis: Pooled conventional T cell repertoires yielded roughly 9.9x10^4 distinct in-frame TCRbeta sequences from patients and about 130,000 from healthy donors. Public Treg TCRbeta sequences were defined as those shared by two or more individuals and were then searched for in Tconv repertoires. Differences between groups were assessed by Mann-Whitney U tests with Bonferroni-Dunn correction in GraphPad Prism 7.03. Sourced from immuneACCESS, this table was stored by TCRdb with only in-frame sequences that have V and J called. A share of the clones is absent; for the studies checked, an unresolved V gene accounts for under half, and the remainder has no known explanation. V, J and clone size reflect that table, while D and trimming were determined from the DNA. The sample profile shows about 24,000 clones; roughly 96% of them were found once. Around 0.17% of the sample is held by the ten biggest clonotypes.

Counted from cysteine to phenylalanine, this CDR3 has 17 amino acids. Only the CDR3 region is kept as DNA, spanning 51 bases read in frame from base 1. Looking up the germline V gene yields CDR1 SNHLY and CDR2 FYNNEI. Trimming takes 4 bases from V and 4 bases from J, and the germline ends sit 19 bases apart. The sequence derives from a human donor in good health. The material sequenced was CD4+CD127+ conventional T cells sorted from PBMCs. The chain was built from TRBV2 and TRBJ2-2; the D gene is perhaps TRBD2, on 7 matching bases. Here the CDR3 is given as CASSAYGGGPTTGELFF. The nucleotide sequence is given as TGTGCCAGCAGTGCTTACGGCGGGGGCCCCACCACCGGGGAGCTGTTTTTT.